The subject of this entry is one TCR beta chain. The CDR3 loop spans 15 amino acids. Germline loops: CDR1 SGHNT, CDR2 YYREEE (reference sequence). V trimming: 7 bases; J trimming: 5 bases; junction bases outside the gene matches: 15. The data were taken from a study of CD8 T cells in Susac syndrome. Sequencing of TCR beta, carried out with a high-throughput approach, was applied to CD8+ and CD4+ T cells from the blood. It was with random hexamers that roughly 0.5 to 1 ug RNA was reverse transcribed. The method of amplification for TCR beta CDR3 was immunoSEQ multiplex PCR, covering 54 Vbeta and 13 Jbeta. TCRdb re-analysed the immunoSEQ multiplex PCR reads in MiXCR, keeping a single row per CDR3 protein. The profile covers 120,000 to 150,000 distinct CDR3 sequences, with around 94% appearing a single time and approximately 0.27% taken by the ten largest.

This receptor was obtained from a human donor in good health. The specimen was CD8+ T cells from PBMCs. The chain recombines TRBV5-4 with TRBJ2-7; 7 bases map to TRBD2. CDR3 sequence reads: CASYTRDYPSDEQYF. CDR3 DNA sequence: TGTGCCAGCTATACCCGGGACTACCCGAGCGACGAGCAGTACTTC.